The next 20 T cell receptor beta chains were all read from a single sample in a study of cytomegalovirus exposure and HLA in healthy donors. The repertoire was sequenced with immunoSEQ multiplex PCR; TCRdb's copy has only in-frame clones and lacks some. The data contain roughly 75,000 clones, roughly 94% of them singletons. The sample consisted of PBMCs. Receptors originate from a young woman in good health and CMV-seropositive.

The chain couples TRBV10-3 to TRBJ1-2; 10 nucleotides match TRBD1. CDR1 and CDR2 from the germline V gene are ENHRY and SYGVKD. Trimming removed 7 bases from V and 6 bases from J; junction bases left unmatched: 2. The CDR3 runs to 12 residues. DNA for the CDR3: TGTGCCATCACCGGGACAGGGGATGGCTACACCTTC. It yields the protein CAITGTGDGYTF.

V gene TRBV7-2 combines with J gene TRBJ1-2; D might be TRBD1 (6 bases). The CDR3 has 13 amino acids. Trimming took off 5 bases at V and 4 bases at J, with 11 bases between the two ends. From germline, CDR1 is SGHTA and CDR2 FQGNSA. The CDR3 DNA follows: TGTGCCAGCAGCCAAACAGGGCCCTATGGCTACACCTTC. Protein: CASSQTGPYGYTF. The full variable domain, with the rest looked up from reference TRBV7-2 and TRBJ1-2, is GAGVSQSPSNKVTEKGKDVELRCDPISGHTALYWYRQSLGQGLEFLIYFQGNSAPDKSGLPSDRFSAERTGGSVSTLTIQRTQQEDSAVYLCASSQTGPYGYTFGSGTRLTVV.

V and J are TRBV15 and TRBJ2-6; no reliable D call. V gave up 5 bases and J gave up 0 bases, with 5 bases separating them. The CDR3 consists of 14 residues. Germline V CDR1 and CDR2: LNHNV, YYDKDF (reference sequence). The CDR3 is CATSPGSGANVLTF. For the CDR3, the DNA is TGTGCCACCAGCCCCGGCTCTGGGGCCAACGTCCTGACTTTC.

The genes are TRBV27 and TRBJ2-7; 9 bases line up with TRBD1. V gave up 7 bases and J gave up 7 bases; unmatched junction bases: 5. Germline V CDR1 and CDR2: MNHEY, SMNVEV (reference sequence). The CDR3 sequence is 12 residues long. The CDR3 is CASTSGTGEQYF. The CDR3 nucleotides read TGTGCCAGCACCTCTGGGACAGGGGAGCAGTACTTC.

This rearrangement joins TRBV7-8 to TRBJ2-1; unclear D gene. V lost 5 bases and J 4 bases, leaving 12 bases between the germline ends. This CDR3 has 14 residues. Germline V gives CDR1 SGHVS, CDR2 FQNEAQ. The CDR3 bases are TGTGCCAGCAGCCTCCCTGTCGGGTACAATGAGCAGTTCTTC. Translated: CASSLPVGYNEQFF.

V is TRBV5-5 and J is TRBJ1-5; D not certain. Trimming took off 1 base at V and 3 bases at J, with 8 bases between the two ends. CDR1 is SGHKS, CDR2 YYEKEE, per germline (reference sequence). This CDR3 is built from 14 residues. DNA of the CDR3: TGTGCCAGCAGCTTGAGTGGCTCCAATCAGCCCCAGCATTTT. It yields the protein CASSLSGSNQPQHF. Full variable domain (missing parts from reference TRBV5-5 and TRBJ1-5): DAGVTQSPTHLIKTRGQQVTLRCSPISGHKSVSWYQQVLGQGPQFIFQYYEKEERGRGNFPDRFSARQFPNYSSELNVNALLLGDSALYLCASSLSGSNQPQHFGDGTRLSIL.

The chain uses TRBV4-1 and TRBJ1-2, with 10 bases lining up with TRBD1. The CDR3 sequence is 13 residues long. Germline CDR1 MGHRA, CDR2 YSYEKL. With V trimmed by 4 bases and J by 5 bases, 1 base remained unmatched. The DNA of the CDR3 is TGCGCCAGCAGCCGGACAGGGGGGTATGGCTACACCTTC. Residues: CASSRTGGYGYTF.

V and J are TRBV29-1 and TRBJ2-5, with 7 positions matching TRBD1. CDR1 is SQVTM and CDR2 is ANQGSEA in the germline V gene. The CDR3 extends over 12 amino acids. The ends lost 4 bases at V and 3 bases at J; junction bases unmatched: 2. The CDR3 region is CSVVGGEETQYF. CDR3 sequence (DNA): TGCAGCGTTGTAGGGGGCGAAGAGACCCAGTACTTC. Variable domain in full (rest from reference TRBV29-1 and TRBJ2-5): SAVISQKPSRDICQRGTSLTIQCQVDSQVTMMFWYRQQPGQSLTLIATANQGSEATYESGFVIDKFPISRPNLTFSTLTVSNMSPEDSSIYLCSVVGGEETQYFGPGTRLLVL.

Concerning this clone: Since the CDR3 does not end with the conserved phenylalanine or tryptophan, this likely comes from a read error. It is unclear where the CDR3 begins or ends on the DNA, so no DNA is shown, and the CDR3 is as TCRdb lists it. The J gene is TRBJ1-3, the V gene TRBV10-3; the table's D call of TRBD1 was not tested on the DNA. The CDR3 contains 9 residues when both ends are counted. The germline gives CDR1 ENHRY, CDR2 SYGVKD. The CDR3 sequence is CAISGDIWR.

This clone was observed a few times. The rearrangement joins TRBV30 to TRBJ2-1; weak D call: TRBD2 (6 bases). Trimming took off 2 bases at V and 4 bases at J, with 15 bases between the two ends. Germline-derived CDR1 and CDR2 are GTSNPN and SVGIG (reference sequence). This CDR3 region has 15 residues. CDR3 amino acids: CAWSLGGGGYNEQFF. CDR3 nucleotides: TGTGCCTGGAGTTTGGGGGGAGGAGGGTACAATGAGCAGTTCTTC.

This chain joins TRBV7-6 and TRBJ2-1; perhaps TRBD1 as D (5 bases). Deletions cut 7 bases from V and 2 bases from J, with 12 bases between. Germline-derived CDR1 and CDR2 are SGHVS and FNYEAQ. The CDR3 totals 14 residues. CDR3 residues: CASTPQGPYNEQFF. The CDR3 DNA reads TGTGCCAGCACCCCGCAGGGCCCCTACAATGAGCAGTTCTTC.

V and J are TRBV7-9 and TRBJ1-1; 7 nucleotides line up with TRBD1. J lost 10 bases, V lost 5 bases, and 13 bases had no gene match. Germline V lookup: CDR1 SEHNR, CDR2 FQNEAQ (reference sequence). CDR3 length equals 14 residues. In nucleotides, the CDR3 is TGTGCCAGCAGCGCCGAGACAGGGTACCGATTAGCTTTCTTT. Encoded protein: CASSAETGYRLAFF.

J is TRBJ2-7 and V is TRBV14, with 8 positions matching TRBD1. Germline assignment: CDR1 SGHDN and CDR2 FVKESK. V lost 4 bases to trimming and J lost 1 base; unmatched junction nucleotides: 9. This CDR3 is 16 amino acids long. DNA for the CDR3: TGTGCCAGCAGCCCCCGGACAGGGACGTGGTCCTACGAGCAGTACTTC. Encoded protein: CASSPRTGTWSYEQYF.

The chain has TRBV7-6 and TRBJ2-7, with a possible D match to TRBD1 (7 bases). Germline-derived CDR1 and CDR2 are SGHVS and FNYEAQ. V was shortened by 7 bases and J by 3 bases, with 10 bases between the two germline ends. The CDR3 extends over 12 amino acids. The CDR3 region is CASTQGGYEQYF. In DNA, the CDR3 is TGTGCCAGCACCCAGGGGGGCTACGAGCAGTACTTC.

This chain joins TRBV11-3 and TRBJ1-6, with D perhaps matching TRBD1 (5 bases). The CDR3 sequence is 13 residues long. Trimming took 5 bases from V and 10 from J, leaving 12 bases between them. Germline CDR1 is SGHNT and CDR2 is YENEEA. The CDR3 protein is CASSLGGDSPLHF. The CDR3, as DNA: TGTGCCAGCAGCCTCGGGGGGGACTCACCCCTCCACTTT.

In nucleotides, the CDR3 is TGTGCCAGCAGCTCGGACAGGGCCTCTGGAAACACCATATATTTT. Translating it yields CASSSDRASGNTIYF. V and J are TRBV7-9 and TRBJ1-3; the match to TRBD1 covers 8 bases. There are 15 residues in the CDR3. Germline loops: CDR1 SEHNR, CDR2 FQNEAQ (reference sequence). The V segment lost 4 bases and the J segment 0 bases; nucleotides outside the gene matches: 2.

The chain combines TRBV9 with TRBJ1-6, with D perhaps matching TRBD1 (6 bases). The V gene lost 3 bases and the J gene lost 4 bases, with 11 bases spanning the gap. Germline CDR1 is SGDLS and CDR2 is YYNGEE. The CDR3 totals 15 residues. The DNA for the CDR3 is TGTGCCAGCAGCGGACAGGACCTGTATAATTCACCCCTCCACTTT. The encoded protein is CASSGQDLYNSPLHF.

The chain couples TRBV4-3 to TRBJ1-6; possibly TRBD1 for D (5 bases). The germline V gene encodes CDR1 LGHNA and CDR2 YSLEER. Trimming removed 0 bases from V and 4 bases from J, with 10 bases in between. This CDR3 has 16 residues. The CDR3 bases are TGCGCCAGCAGCCAAGATGGGGGGGGTTATAATTCACCCCTCCACTTT. This translates into CASSQDGGGYNSPLHF.

The genes are TRBV15 and TRBJ1-5; D gene ambiguous. Trimming removed 0 bases at V and 7 bases at J, with 10 bases between. The CDR3 length is 14 residues. Germline CDR1 reads LNHNV; CDR2 reads YYDKDF (reference sequence). The CDR3 loop reads CATSRETVWQPQHF. CDR3 in DNA: TGTGCCACCAGCAGAGAAACGGTTTGGCAGCCCCAGCATTTT. Full variable domain (missing parts from reference TRBV15 and TRBJ1-5): DAMVIQNPRYQVTQFGKPVTLSCSQTLNHNVMYWYQQKSSQAPKLLFHYYDKDFNNEADTPDNFQSRRPNTSFCFLDIRSPGLGDTAMYLCATSRETVWQPQHFGDGTRLSIL.

V and J are TRBV10-3 and TRBJ1-4; D uncertain. This CDR3 region has 13 residues. V dropped 6 bases and J dropped 1 base, with 6 bases sitting between them. Germline CDR1 reads ENHRY; CDR2 reads SYGVKD. CDR3 loop: CAIRRVTNEKLFF. CDR3 bases: TGTGCCATCAGGAGGGTAACTAATGAAAAACTGTTTTTT.